These 20 T cell receptor beta chains share one sample of origin, sequenced in a study of blood T cell repertoires in COVID-19. Here immunoSEQ multiplex PCR was the method, and the copy in TCRdb shows in-frame clones only, minus some. The data contain fewer than 200,000 clones, roughly 84% of them singletons. Sequencing was performed on PBMCs or T cells enriched from blood (not recorded which). These TCRs come from a man between 45 and 60 years old who had recovered from COVID-19.

The V gene is TRBV7-7, the J gene TRBJ2-2; 8 nucleotides align to TRBD1. CDR3 length: 16 amino acids. V shed 0 bases, J shed 1 base, and the junction held 1 base outside the gene matches. Germline values: CDR1 SSHAT, CDR2 FNYEAQ (reference sequence). Here the CDR3 DNA reads TGTGCCAGCAGCTTAGCCGGGACAGGGAACACCGGGGAGCTGTTTTTT. This sequence encodes CASSLAGTGNTGELFF.

This clone has a single count. The chain combines TRBV18 with TRBJ1-2; TRBD1 agrees at 12 bases. There are 18 residues in the CDR3. Germline CDR1 and CDR2: KGHSH and LQKENI. V was pared by 4 bases and J by 0 bases, with 9 bases of the junction left unmatched. In nucleotides, the CDR3 is TGTGCCAGCTCACTGCAACCGGGACAGGGGGCGCCTAACTATGGCTACACCTTC. It specifies CASSLQPGQGAPNYGYTF.

The rearrangement links TRBV28 to TRBJ2-1, with 8 bases aligning to TRBD2. Germline-derived CDR1 and CDR2 are MDHEN and SYDVKM. J was trimmed by 0 bases and V by 6 bases; bases with no gene match: 22. The CDR3 length is 21 residues. CDR3 residues: CASRPAPGSAERGSSYNEQFF. CDR3 bases: TGTGCCAGCAGGCCGGCCCCAGGGTCTGCGGAGCGGGGGAGCTCCTACAATGAGCAGTTCTTC.

Details on this clone: The junction departs from the called germline gene at one end, perhaps through a read error. The V gene is TRBV7-7, the J gene TRBJ2-7, with 8 bases identical to TRBD1. CDR3 length: 16 residues. The germline CDR1 and CDR2 sequences are SSHAT and FNYEAQ (reference sequence). The CDR3 region is CASSLLSRQGAHEQYF. CDR3 sequence (DNA): TGTGCTAGCAGCTTATTATCCCGGCAGGGGGCCCACGAGCAGTACTTC.

This clone appeared a single time. The chain joins TRBV29-1 to TRBJ1-5; TRBD1 agrees at 10 bases. This CDR3 is built from 13 residues. Germline CDR1 SQVTM, CDR2 ANQGSEA. V shed 4 bases and J 6 bases; nucleotides not matched to a gene: 3. The CDR3 here is CSVGQGAGQPQHF. In DNA, the CDR3 is TGCAGCGTTGGACAGGGGGCTGGTCAGCCCCAGCATTTT.

J is TRBJ2-7 and V is TRBV29-1; 7 bases agree with TRBD1. The CDR3 is made up of 12 amino acids. The trim removed 5 bases at V and 7 bases at J, leaving 8 bases unmatched. Germline CDR1 SQVTM, CDR2 ANQGSEA. The CDR3 coding sequence is TGCAGCGTTTCCGACAGGGTAGGAGAGCAGTACTTC. This gives the protein CSVSDRVGEQYF.

The rearrangement uses TRBV4-1 and TRBJ2-2; D is uncertain. Germline CDR1 is MGHRA and CDR2 is YSYEKL. V lost 5 bases, J lost 2 bases, and 15 bases lay in between. This CDR3 is 16 amino acids long. In DNA, the CDR3 is TGCGCCAGCAGCTACGATACAGTACCCAACACCGGGGAGCTGTTTTTT. This translates into CASSYDTVPNTGELFF.

CDR3 sequence: CASSSNQLAGAYNEQFF. CDR3 nucleotide sequence: TGTGCCAGCAGCTCAAACCAACTAGCGGGGGCCTACAATGAGCAGTTCTTC. V usage is TRBV7-2 and J usage is TRBJ2-1, with TRBD2 matching over 11 bases. The CDR3 runs to 17 residues. Unmatched junction bases numbered 7, after V lost 4 bases and J lost 2 bases. CDR1 is SGHTA and CDR2 is FQGNSA in the germline V gene.

The chain carries TRBV9 and TRBJ2-1, with 9 bases identical to TRBD2. The CDR3 has 16 amino acids. Trimming removed 4 bases from V and 0 bases from J; junction bases left unmatched: 5. The germline CDR1 and CDR2 sequences are SGDLS and YYNGEE. For the CDR3, the DNA is TGTGCCAGCAGCCTCAGCGGGGGGCACTCCTACAATGAGCAGTTCTTC. Its translation: CASSLSGGHSYNEQFF. The variable domain in full, completed from reference TRBV9 and TRBJ2-1, reads DSGVTQTPKHLITATGQRVTLRCSPRSGDLSVYWYQQSLDQGLQFLIQYYNGEERAKGNILERFSAQQFPDLHSELNLSSLELGDSALYFCASSLSGGHSYNEQFFGPGTRLTVL.

The chain links TRBV10-3 to TRBJ1-6; tentatively, D is TRBD1 (6 bases). The ends were cut back, 5 bases at V and 7 bases at J, with 12 bases in the middle. CDR3 length: 14 residues. From germline, CDR1 is ENHRY and CDR2 SYGVKD. DNA for the CDR3: TGTGCCATCAGTACCGGGACACCGAATTCACCCCTCCACTTT. Translation gives CAISTGTPNSPLHF.

This chain joins TRBV5-1 and TRBJ2-3, with 11 nucleotides matching TRBD1. V gave up 2 bases and J gave up 4 bases; unmatched junction bases: 3. Germline loops: CDR1 SGHRS, CDR2 YFSETQ. This CDR3 contains 15 residues. The CDR3 DNA is TGCGCCAGCAGCTTCGGACAGGGGGCCCCAGATACGCAGTATTTT. Translation gives CASSFGQGAPDTQYF.

This chain joins TRBV19 and TRBJ1-5; D not resolved. The CDR3 spans 18 residues. Germline assignment: CDR1 LNHDA and CDR2 SQIVND (reference sequence). Trimming removed 3 bases at V and 4 bases at J, with 22 bases between. As DNA, the CDR3 is TGTGCCAGTAGTATGTGGTGGAGGACTAACAGAGAAAATCAGCCCCAGCATTTT. Amino acid sequence: CASSMWWRTNRENQPQHF. The full variable domain, rest sourced from reference TRBV19 and TRBJ1-5, is DGGITQSPKYLFRKEGQNVTLSCEQNLNHDAMYWYRQDPGQGLRLIYYSQIVNDFQKGDIAEGYSVSREKKESFPLTVTSAQKNPTAFYLCASSMWWRTNRENQPQHFGDGTRLSIL.

J is TRBJ1-6 and V is TRBV28; D remains ambiguous. The CDR3 consists of 15 residues. CDR1 and CDR2 (germline): MDHEN, SYDVKM. Trimming shortened V by 8 bases and J by 0 bases, and 11 bases separated the two germline ends. The CDR3 protein is CASLPPSSYNSPLHF. CDR3 nucleotide sequence: TGTGCCAGCCTACCCCCGAGCTCCTATAATTCACCCCTCCACTTT.

The chain links TRBV5-8 to TRBJ2-6; TRBD2 agrees at 7 bases. Trimming at V came to 5 bases and at J to 0 bases, leaving 11 bases not matched to a gene. This CDR3 has 18 residues. Germline V lookup: CDR1 SGHTS, CDR2 YDEGEE. For the CDR3, the DNA is TGTGCCAGCAGGGCGGGGGACCTTCCCCTCTCTGGGGCCAACGTCCTGACTTTC. It encodes CASRAGDLPLSGANVLTF.

The J gene is TRBJ2-7, the V gene TRBV7-6; 11 positions agree with TRBD2. CDR1 is SGHVS, CDR2 FNYEAQ, per germline. V was pared by 1 base and J by 5 bases, with 7 bases of the junction left unmatched. The CDR3 has 16 residues. As DNA, the CDR3 is TGTGCCAGCAGCTTAGAGGTAGCGGGGGGGCTCCACGAGCAGTACTTC. Amino acid sequence: CASSLEVAGGLHEQYF.

This chain uses TRBV6-6 with TRBJ2-5; 14 bases match TRBD2. V lost 6 bases and J lost 1; bases outside the gene matches: 16. Germline V gene lookup returns CDR1 MNHNY and CDR2 SVGAGI (reference sequence). This CDR3 is built from 20 residues. CDR3 coding DNA: TGTGCCAGCAGCCAACACCCGGGTGGGACTAGCGGGGGAATCCAAGAGACCCAGTACTTC. Residues: CASSQHPGGTSGGIQETQYF.

This clone was observed a handful of times. The chain combines TRBV5-6 with TRBJ1-3; D is possibly TRBD1 (6 bases). V was shortened by 3 bases and J by 0 bases, with 16 bases between the two germline ends. Germline assignment: CDR1 SGHDT and CDR2 YYEEEE. The CDR3 totals 17 residues. This chain's CDR3 is CASSSPGQRASGNTIYF. CDR3 DNA sequence: TGTGCCAGCAGCTCACCGGGACAACGGGCCTCTGGAAACACCATATATTTT.

The V and J genes are TRBV3-1 (or the pseudogene TRBV3-2) and TRBJ2-5, with TRBD2 as a possible D gene (5 bases). The CDR3 totals 14 residues. V was clipped by 2 bases and J by 3 bases, with 10 bases between them. In germline, CDR1 is LGHDT, CDR2 YNNKEL (reference sequence). The CDR3 region is CASSQTSGKETQYF. CDR3 DNA: TGTGCCAGCAGCCAAACCTCCGGGAAAGAGACCCAGTACTTC.

This rearrangement joins TRBV6-2 or TRBV6-3 to TRBJ1-2; tentatively, D is TRBD1 (6 bases). The V gene lost 5 bases and the J gene lost 6 bases, with 16 bases spanning the gap. There are 14 residues in the CDR3. Per the germline V gene, CDR1 is MNHEY and CDR2 is SVGEGT. CDR3 coding DNA: TGTGCCAGCAGTCACAAGCAGGGGACGCATGGCTACACCTTC. Translating gives CASSHKQGTHGYTF.

On this clone itself: Distinct nucleotide sequences in the sample also encode this CDR3. This rearrangement joins TRBV19 to TRBJ1-1, with D possibly being TRBD1 (6 bases). This CDR3 has 14 amino acids. V was shortened by 6 bases and J by 1 base, with 12 bases between the two germline ends. Per the germline V gene, CDR1 is LNHDA and CDR2 is SQIVND (reference sequence). The CDR3 sequence is CASSPGTPNTEAFF. In DNA, the CDR3 is TGTGCCAGTAGCCCGGGGACACCGAACACTGAAGCTTTCTTT.